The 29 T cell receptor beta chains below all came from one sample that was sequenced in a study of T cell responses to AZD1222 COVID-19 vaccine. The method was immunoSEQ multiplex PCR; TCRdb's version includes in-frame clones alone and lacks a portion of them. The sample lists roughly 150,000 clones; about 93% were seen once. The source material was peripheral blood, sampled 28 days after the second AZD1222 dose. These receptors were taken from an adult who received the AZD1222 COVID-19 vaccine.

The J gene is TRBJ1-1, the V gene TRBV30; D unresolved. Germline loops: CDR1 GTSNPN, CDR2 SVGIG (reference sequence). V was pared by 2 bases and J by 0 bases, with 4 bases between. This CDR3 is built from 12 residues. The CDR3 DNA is TGTGCCTGGAGTAGGTTGAACACTGAAGCTTTCTTT. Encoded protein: CAWSRLNTEAFF.

CDR3 coding DNA: TGTGCCTGTTTGACTAGCGGCTCCTACGAGCAGTACTTC. Amino acids: CACLTSGSYEQYF. The chain recombines TRBV30 with TRBJ2-7; 9 bases match TRBD2. With 6 bases clipped from V and 0 bases from J, the junction kept 3 bases outside the gene matches. Germline loops: CDR1 GTSNPN, CDR2 SVGIG (reference sequence). The CDR3 covers 13 residues.

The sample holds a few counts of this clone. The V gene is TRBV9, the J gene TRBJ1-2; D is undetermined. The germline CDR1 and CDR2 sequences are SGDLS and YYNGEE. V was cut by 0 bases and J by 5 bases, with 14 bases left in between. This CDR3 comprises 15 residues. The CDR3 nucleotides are TGTGCCAGCAGCGTAGAGGTAGGGCGCTTATATGGCTACACCTTC. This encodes CASSVEVGRLYGYTF.

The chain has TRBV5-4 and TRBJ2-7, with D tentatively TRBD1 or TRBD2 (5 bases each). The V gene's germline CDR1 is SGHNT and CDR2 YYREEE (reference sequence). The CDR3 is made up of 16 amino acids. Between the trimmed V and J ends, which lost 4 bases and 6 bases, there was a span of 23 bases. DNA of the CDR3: TGTGCCAGCAGCCAGTGGGGTCATTTTAGGGACGGCGAGCAGTACTTC. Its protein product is CASSQWGHFRDGEQYF.

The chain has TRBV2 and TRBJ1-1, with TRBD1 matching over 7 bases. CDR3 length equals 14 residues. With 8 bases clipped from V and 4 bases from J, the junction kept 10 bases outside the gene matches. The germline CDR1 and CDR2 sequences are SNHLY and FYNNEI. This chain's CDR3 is CASFAGQRSTEAFF. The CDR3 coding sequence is TGTGCCAGCTTCGCGGGACAGAGGAGCACTGAAGCTTTCTTT.

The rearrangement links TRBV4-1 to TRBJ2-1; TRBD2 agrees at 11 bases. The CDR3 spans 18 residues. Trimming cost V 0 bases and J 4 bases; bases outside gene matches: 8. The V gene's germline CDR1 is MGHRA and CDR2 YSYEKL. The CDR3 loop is CASSQDFLAGGLYNEQFF. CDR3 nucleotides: TGCGCCAGCAGCCAAGATTTCCTAGCGGGGGGACTTTACAATGAGCAGTTCTTC.

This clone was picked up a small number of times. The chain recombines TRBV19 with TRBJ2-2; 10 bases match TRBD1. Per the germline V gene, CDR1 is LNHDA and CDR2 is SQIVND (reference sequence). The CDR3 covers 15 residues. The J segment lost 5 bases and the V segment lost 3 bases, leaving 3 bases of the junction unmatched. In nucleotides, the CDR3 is TGTGCCAGTAGTATTTGGGGACAGGGGACCGGGGAGCTGTTTTTT. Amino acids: CASSIWGQGTGELFF.

The CDR3 region is CAISDDLPANYGYTF. In DNA, the CDR3 is TGTGCCATCAGTGACGATTTACCAGCTAACTATGGCTACACCTTC. The J gene is TRBJ1-2, the V gene TRBV10-3; D gene unclear. Trimming took 3 bases from V and 0 from J, leaving 11 bases between them. The CDR3 contains 15 residues. Germline V lookup: CDR1 ENHRY, CDR2 SYGVKD.

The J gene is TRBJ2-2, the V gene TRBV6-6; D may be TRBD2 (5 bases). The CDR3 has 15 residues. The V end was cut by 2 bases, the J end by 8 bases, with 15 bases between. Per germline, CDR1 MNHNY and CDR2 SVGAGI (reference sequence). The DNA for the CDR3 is TGTGCCAGCAGTTACGGGAACGACCCGGGGGGGGAGCTGTTTTTT. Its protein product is CASSYGNDPGGELFF.

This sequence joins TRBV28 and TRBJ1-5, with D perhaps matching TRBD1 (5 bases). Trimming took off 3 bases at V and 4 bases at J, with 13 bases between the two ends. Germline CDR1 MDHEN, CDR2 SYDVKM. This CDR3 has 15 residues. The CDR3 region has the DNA TGTGCCAGCAGTTTCGTAGGGCAGGGAAATCAGCCCCAGCATTTT. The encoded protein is CASSFVGQGNQPQHF.

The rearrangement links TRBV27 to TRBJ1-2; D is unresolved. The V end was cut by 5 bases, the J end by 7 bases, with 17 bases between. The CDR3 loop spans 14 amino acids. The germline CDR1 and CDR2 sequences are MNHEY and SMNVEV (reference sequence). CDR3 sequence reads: CASSPGRRWGGYTF. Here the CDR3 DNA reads TGTGCCAGCAGTCCCGGACGGAGATGGGGTGGCTACACCTTC.

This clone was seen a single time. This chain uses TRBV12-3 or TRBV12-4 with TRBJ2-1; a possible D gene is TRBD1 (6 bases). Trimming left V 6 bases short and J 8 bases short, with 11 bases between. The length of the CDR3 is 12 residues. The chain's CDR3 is CASSQQGDEQFF. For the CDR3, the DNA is TGTGCCAGCAGCCAACAGGGAGATGAGCAGTTCTTC.

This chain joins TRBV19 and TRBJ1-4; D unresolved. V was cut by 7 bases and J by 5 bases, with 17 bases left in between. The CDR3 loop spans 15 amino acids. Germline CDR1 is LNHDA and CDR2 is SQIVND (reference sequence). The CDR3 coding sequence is TGTGCCAGTAAACGGCGCCGAACCTCGAATGAAAAACTGTTTTTT. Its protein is CASKRRRTSNEKLFF.

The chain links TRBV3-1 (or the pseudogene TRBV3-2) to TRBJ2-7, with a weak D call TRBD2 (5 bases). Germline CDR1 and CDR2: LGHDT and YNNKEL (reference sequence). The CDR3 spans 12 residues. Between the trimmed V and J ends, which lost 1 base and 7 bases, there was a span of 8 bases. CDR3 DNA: TGTGCCAGCAGCCAAGCCCCGGGGGAGCAGTACTTC. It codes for CASSQAPGEQYF.

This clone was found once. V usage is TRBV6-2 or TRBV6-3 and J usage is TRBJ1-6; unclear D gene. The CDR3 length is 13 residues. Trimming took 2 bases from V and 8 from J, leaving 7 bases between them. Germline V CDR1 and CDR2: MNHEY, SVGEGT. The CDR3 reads CASSYNTDSPLHF. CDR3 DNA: TGTGCCAGCAGTTACAACACAGATTCACCCCTCCACTTT.

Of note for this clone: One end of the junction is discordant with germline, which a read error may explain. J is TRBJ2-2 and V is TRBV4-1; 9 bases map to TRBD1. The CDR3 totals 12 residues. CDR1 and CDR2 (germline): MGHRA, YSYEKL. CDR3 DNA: TGCGCCAGCAGCCAAGGGACAGGGGTGCTGTTTTTT. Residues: CASSQGTGVLFF.

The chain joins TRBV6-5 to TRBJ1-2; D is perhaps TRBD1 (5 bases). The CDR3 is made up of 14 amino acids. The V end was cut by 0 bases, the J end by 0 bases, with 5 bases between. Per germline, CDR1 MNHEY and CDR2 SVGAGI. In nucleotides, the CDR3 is TGTGCCAGCAGTTACTCGACAGCTAACTATGGCTACACCTTC. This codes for CASSYSTANYGYTF.

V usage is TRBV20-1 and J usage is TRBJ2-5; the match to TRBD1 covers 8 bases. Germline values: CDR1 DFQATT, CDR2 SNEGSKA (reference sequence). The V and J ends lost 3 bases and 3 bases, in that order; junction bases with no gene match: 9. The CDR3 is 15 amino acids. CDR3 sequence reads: CSASDTGGSEETQYF. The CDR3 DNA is TGCAGTGCTAGTGATACAGGGGGTTCGGAAGAGACCCAGTACTTC.

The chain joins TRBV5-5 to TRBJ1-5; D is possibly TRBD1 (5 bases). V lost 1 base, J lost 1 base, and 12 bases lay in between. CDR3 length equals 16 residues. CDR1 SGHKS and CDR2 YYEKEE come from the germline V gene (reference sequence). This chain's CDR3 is CASSLSWGLSNQPQHF. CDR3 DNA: TGTGCCAGCAGCTTGTCTTGGGGACTCAGCAATCAGCCCCAGCATTTT. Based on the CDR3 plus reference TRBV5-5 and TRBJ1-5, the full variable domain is DAGVTQSPTHLIKTRGQQVTLRCSPISGHKSVSWYQQVLGQGPQFIFQYYEKEERGRGNFPDRFSARQFPNYSSELNVNALLLGDSALYLCASSLSWGLSNQPQHFGDGTRLSIL.

The CDR3 nucleotides read TGTGCCGTAAGGCCCATCGCTGTGAACACTGAAGCTTTCTTT. Amino acid sequence: CAVRPIAVNTEAFF. J is TRBJ1-1 and V is TRBV10-3, with unresolved D. The CDR3 contains 14 residues. Trimming took off 11 bases at V and 0 bases at J, with 16 bases between the two ends. Germline V CDR1 and CDR2: ENHRY, SYGVKD.

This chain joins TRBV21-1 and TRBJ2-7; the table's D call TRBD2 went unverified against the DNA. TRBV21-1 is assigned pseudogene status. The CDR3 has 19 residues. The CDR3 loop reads CASSDPASSVPSLSYEQYF. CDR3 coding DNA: TGTGCCAGCAGCGACCCGGCCTCTAGCGTCCCCTCCCTGTCCTACGAGCAGTACTTC.

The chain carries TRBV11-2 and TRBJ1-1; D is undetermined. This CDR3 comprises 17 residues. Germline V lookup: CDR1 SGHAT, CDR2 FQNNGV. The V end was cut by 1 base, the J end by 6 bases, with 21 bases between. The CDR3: CASSLVVYGKLSPEAFF. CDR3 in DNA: TGTGCCAGCAGCTTAGTTGTTTATGGAAAACTATCCCCTGAAGCTTTCTTT.

CDR3 sequence reads: CASSLRGQGRYNEQFF. DNA of the CDR3: TGCGCCAGCAGCTTGAGGGGTCAAGGCCGGTACAATGAGCAGTTCTTC. The rearrangement uses TRBV5-1 and TRBJ2-1, with TRBD1 as a possible D gene (5 bases). Per the germline V gene, CDR1 is SGHRS and CDR2 is YFSETQ. The CDR3 runs to 16 residues. V lost 1 base and J lost 4, with 15 bases in between.

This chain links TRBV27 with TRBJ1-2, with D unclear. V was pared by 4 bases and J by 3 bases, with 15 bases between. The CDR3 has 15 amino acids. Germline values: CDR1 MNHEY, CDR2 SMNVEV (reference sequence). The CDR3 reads CASSYSAGNYYGYTF. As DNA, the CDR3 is TGTGCCAGCAGTTATTCCGCGGGAAACTACTATGGCTACACCTTC.

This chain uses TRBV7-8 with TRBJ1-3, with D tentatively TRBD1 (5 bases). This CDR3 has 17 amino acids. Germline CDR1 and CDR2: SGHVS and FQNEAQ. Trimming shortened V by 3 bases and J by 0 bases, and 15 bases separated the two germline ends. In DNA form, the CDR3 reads TGTGCCAGCAGCTTGGGCAGGGATCCCTCCTCTGGAAACACCATATATTTT. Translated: CASSLGRDPSSGNTIYF.

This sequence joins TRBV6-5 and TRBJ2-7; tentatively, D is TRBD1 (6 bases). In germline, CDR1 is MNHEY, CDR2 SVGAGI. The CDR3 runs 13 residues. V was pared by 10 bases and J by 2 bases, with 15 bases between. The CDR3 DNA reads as TGTGCCATTCACCGGGACAATGCCTACGAGCAGTACTTC. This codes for CAIHRDNAYEQYF.

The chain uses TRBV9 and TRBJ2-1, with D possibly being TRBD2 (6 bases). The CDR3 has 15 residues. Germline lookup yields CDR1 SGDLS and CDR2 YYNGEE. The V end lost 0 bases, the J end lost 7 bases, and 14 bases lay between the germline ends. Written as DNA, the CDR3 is TGTGCCAGCAGCGTAGGTTCGGGGGAGATGAATGAGCAGTTCTTC. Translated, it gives CASSVGSGEMNEQFF.

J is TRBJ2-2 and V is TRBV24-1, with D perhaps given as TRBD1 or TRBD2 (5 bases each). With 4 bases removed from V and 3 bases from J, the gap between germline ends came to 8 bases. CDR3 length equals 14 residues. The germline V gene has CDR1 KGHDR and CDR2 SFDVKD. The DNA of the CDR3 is TGTGCCACCAGTGAGGGGACCCACACCGGGGAGCTGTTTTTT. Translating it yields CATSEGTHTGELFF.

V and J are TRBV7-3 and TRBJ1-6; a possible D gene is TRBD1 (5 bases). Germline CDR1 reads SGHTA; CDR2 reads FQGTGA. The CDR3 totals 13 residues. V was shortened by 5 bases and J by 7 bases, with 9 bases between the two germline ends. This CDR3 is CASSRQPNSPLHF. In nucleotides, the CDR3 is TGTGCCAGCAGCCGACAGCCAAATTCACCCCTCCACTTT.